Shown below are 4 T cell receptor beta chains from a single sample sequenced in a study of brain T cells in children with intractable seizures (dated by TCRdb to the early 2020s). Library creation used the immunoSEQ multiplex PCR assay. Sourced from immuneACCESS, this table was stored by TCRdb with only in-frame sequences that have V and J called. A share of the clones is absent; for the studies checked, an unresolved V gene accounts for under half, and the remainder has no known explanation. Counted in this sample were fewer than 50,000 clones; 80% to 95% of them appeared once. The ten largest clones add up to approximately 6% of the sample. The time point label corresponds to: resected brain tissue, or blood drawn just prior to surgery. Specimen: peripheral blood, collected at surgery. The source is a girl between 2 and 10 years old with tuberous sclerosis and intractable seizures.

The J gene is TRBJ1-5, the V gene TRBV4-1, with D maybe TRBD1 (5 bases). Trimming removed 0 bases at V and 0 bases at J, with 15 bases between. Germline CDR1 is MGHRA and CDR2 is YSYEKL. The CDR3 runs to 18 residues. The CDR3 sequence: CASSQEPDSYHSNQPQHF. For the CDR3, the DNA is TGCGCCAGCAGCCAAGAGCCTGACAGCTACCATAGCAATCAGCCCCAGCATTTT.

The sample holds one count of this clone. V usage is TRBV6-1 and J usage is TRBJ1-5; D is perhaps TRBD1 (5 bases). V shed 2 bases and J shed 5 bases, with 13 bases lying between them. Germline V gene data show CDR1 as MNHNS and CDR2 as SASEGT. CDR3 size: 15 residues. CDR3 DNA sequence: TGTGCCAGCAGTGAACACCGGGGGAGCTATCAGCCCCAGCATTTT. It specifies CASSEHRGSYQPQHF.

This chain joins TRBV2 and TRBJ1-5; D unclear. Between the trimmed V and J ends, which lost 6 bases and 3 bases, there was a span of 15 bases. The germline V gene has CDR1 SNHLY and CDR2 FYNNEI. There are 15 residues in the CDR3. This chain's CDR3 is CASRTDGEYNQPQHF. Here the CDR3 DNA reads TGTGCCAGCAGGACCGACGGGGAGTACAATCAGCCCCAGCATTTT.

This clone was seen just once. The chain is built from TRBV5-1 and TRBJ1-1; D is perhaps TRBD1 (6 bases). The germline CDR1 and CDR2 sequences are SGHRS and YFSETQ. CDR3 length equals 15 residues. V lost 4 bases and J 6 bases, leaving 19 bases between the germline ends. Written as DNA, the CDR3 is TGCGCCAGCAGCCCGGGGGCGGGAGGGATCCCTGAAGCTTTCTTT. It specifies CASSPGAGGIPEAFF.